This TCR beta chain was obtained from a study of Ad26.COV2.S vaccination and SARS-CoV-2 variants. Study background: Donor got 5x10^10 or 1x10^11 viral particles of Ad26.COV2.S.

Some clones are missing from TCRdb's copy, which holds only in-frame ones; the method was immunoSEQ multiplex PCR. Here the sample spans about 370,000 clones, approximately 89% being singletons. V was clipped by 2 bases and J by 3 bases, with 13 bases between them. There are 15 residues in the CDR3. Germline V lookup: CDR1 SQVTM, CDR2 ANQGSEA. As for treatment: approximately 18 received Ad26.COV2.S at low or high dose, single or two shots; about five received placebo; per-sample allocation not given. Collection of samples fell on day 63 after the first vaccine or placebo injection. The sequence derives from a person aged 18-65 years who received the Ad26.COV2.S COVID-19 vaccine or a placebo. V is TRBV29-1 and J is TRBJ2-2, with a possible D match to TRBD2 (6 bases). The input for sequencing was peripheral blood, taken in a trial of Ad26.COV2.S vaccine versus placebo. The CDR3, as DNA: TGCAGCGTTGAACTGTCACTAGCCTACACCGGGGAGCTGTTTTTT. Translated, it gives CSVELSLAYTGELFF.